This TCR beta chain was obtained from a study of T cell responses to AZD1222 COVID-19 vaccine. With respect to this clone: What it binds is not known.

The V segment lost 5 bases and the J segment 6 bases; nucleotides outside the gene matches: 8. Germline assignment: CDR1 MNHEY and CDR2 SMNVEV (reference sequence). CDR3 length: 14 residues. Sequenced by immunoSEQ multiplex PCR; TCRdb stores in-frame clones only, minus some. The sample shows about 110,000 clones, more than 70% of them seen only once. General study points: The peak T cell response came first, and repertoires were sampled only after it.

This TCR derives from an adult who received the AZD1222 COVID-19 vaccine. The sequencing used peripheral blood, collected 28 days after the second AZD1222 dose. The chain carries TRBV27 and TRBJ2-7, with 9 bases aligning to TRBD1. CDR3 nucleotide sequence: TGTGCCAGCAGTCCCCGGACAGGGGCTTTCGAGCAGTACTTC. This encodes CASSPRTGAFEQYF.